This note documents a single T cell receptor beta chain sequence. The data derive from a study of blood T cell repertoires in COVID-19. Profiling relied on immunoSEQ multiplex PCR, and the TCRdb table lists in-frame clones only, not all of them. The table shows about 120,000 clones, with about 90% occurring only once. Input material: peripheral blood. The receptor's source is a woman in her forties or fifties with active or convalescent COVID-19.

In DNA form, the CDR3 reads TGTGCCATCAGTGAGTCGAAGACAGGAGAGGGAGGGATTAACCTTTACAATGAGCAGTTCTTC. This codes for CAISESKTGEGGINLYNEQFF. The rearrangement uses TRBV10-3 and TRBJ2-1; D is possibly TRBD2 (7 bases). Trimming removed 0 bases from V and 4 bases from J, with 28 bases in between. Germline CDR1 reads ENHRY; CDR2 reads SYGVKD. The CDR3 loop spans 21 amino acids.